This TCR beta chain was captured in a study of control samples from healthy donors and cancer patients. TCRdb's copy holds only in-frame clones and misses some; the assay was immunoSEQ multiplex PCR. Among 60,000 to 75,000 clones listed, 83% were seen once. This CDR3 region has 11 residues. Between the trimmed V and J ends, which lost 8 bases and 5 bases, there was a span of 9 bases. This sequence joins TRBV12-3 or TRBV12-4 and TRBJ1-2, with D unclear. Sequencing was done on a sample of blood. This sequence was found in a man in his fifties or sixties in good health. CDR3 in amino acids: CASATAYGYTF. CDR3 DNA: TGTGCCAGCGCCACAGCGTATGGCTACACCTTC.